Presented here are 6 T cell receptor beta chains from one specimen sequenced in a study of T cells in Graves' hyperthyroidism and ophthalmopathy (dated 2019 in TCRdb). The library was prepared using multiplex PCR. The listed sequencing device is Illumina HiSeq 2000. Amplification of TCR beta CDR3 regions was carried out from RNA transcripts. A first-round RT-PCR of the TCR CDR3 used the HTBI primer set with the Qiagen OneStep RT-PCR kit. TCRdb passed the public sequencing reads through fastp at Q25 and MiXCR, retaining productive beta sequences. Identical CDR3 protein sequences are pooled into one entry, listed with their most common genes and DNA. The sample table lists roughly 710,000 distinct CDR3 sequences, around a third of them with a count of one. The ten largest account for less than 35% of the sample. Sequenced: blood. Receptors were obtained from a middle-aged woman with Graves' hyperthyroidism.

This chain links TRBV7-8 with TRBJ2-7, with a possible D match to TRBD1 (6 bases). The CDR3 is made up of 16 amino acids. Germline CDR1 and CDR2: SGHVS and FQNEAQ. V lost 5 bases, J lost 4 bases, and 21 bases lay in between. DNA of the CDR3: TGTGCCAGCAGCCCGGAAGGAGGAGGAACAGGGTACGAGCAGTACTTC. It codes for CASSPEGGGTGYEQYF. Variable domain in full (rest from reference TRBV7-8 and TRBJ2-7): GAGVSQSPRYKVAKRGQDVALRCDPISGHVSLFWYQQALGQGPEFLTYFQNEAQLDKSGLPSDRFFAERPEGSVSTLKIQRTQQEDSAVYLCASSPEGGGTGYEQYFGPGTRLTVT.

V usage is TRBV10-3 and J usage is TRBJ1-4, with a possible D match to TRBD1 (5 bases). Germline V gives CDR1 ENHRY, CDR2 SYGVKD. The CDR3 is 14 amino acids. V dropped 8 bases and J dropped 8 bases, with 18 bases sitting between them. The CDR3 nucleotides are TGTGCCATCCGGAACAGGTTAATAAGGGAAAAACTGTTTTTT. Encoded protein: CAIRNRLIREKLFF.

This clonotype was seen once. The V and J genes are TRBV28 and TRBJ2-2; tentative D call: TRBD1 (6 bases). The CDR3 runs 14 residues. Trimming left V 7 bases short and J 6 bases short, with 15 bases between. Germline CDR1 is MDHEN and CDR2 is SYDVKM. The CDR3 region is CASTPLTGSGELFF. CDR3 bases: TGTGCCAGCACCCCCCTCACAGGGTCCGGGGAGCTGTTTTTT. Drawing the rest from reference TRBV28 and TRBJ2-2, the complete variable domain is DVKVTQSSRYLVKRTGEKVFLECVQDMDHENMFWYRQDPGLGLRLIYFSYDVKMKEKGDIPEGYSVSREKKERFSLILESASTNQTSMYLCASTPLTGSGELFFGEGSRLTVL.

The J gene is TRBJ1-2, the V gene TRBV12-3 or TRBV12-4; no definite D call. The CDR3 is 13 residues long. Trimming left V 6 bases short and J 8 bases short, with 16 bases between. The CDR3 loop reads CASSRGDTWGYTF. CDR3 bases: TGTGCCAGCAGCCGCGGGGATACTTGGGGCTACACCTTC.

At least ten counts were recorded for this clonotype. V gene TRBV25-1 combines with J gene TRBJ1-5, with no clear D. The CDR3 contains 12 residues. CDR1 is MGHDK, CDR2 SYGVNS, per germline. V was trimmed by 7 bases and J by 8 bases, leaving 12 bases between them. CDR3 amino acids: CASNRGWEPQHF. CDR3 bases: TGTGCCAGCAATCGGGGTTGGGAGCCCCAGCATTTT.

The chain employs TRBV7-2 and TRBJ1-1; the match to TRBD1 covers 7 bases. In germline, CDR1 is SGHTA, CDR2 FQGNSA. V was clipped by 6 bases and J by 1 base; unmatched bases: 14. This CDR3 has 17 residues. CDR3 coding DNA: TGTGCCAGCAGTTTACTTACATACAGGGGCAAGAACACTGAAGCTTTCTTT. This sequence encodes CASSLLTYRGKNTEAFF.